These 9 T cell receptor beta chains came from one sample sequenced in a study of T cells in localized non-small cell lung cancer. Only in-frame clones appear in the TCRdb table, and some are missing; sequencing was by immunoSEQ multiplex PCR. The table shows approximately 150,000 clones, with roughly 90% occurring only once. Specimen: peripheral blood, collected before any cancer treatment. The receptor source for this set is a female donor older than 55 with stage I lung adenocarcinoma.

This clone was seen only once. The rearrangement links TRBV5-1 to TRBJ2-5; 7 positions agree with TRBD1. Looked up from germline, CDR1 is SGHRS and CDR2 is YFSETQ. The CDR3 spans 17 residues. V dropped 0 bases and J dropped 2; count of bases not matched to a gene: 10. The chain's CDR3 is CASSLGGVGQRQETQYF. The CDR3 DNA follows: TGCGCCAGCAGCTTGGGAGGTGTGGGACAGAGACAAGAGACCCAGTACTTC. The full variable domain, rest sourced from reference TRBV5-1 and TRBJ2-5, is KAGVTQTPRYLIKTRGQQVTLSCSPISGHRSVSWYQQTPGQGLQFLFEYFSETQRNKGNFPGRFSGRQFSNSRSEMNVSTLELGDSALYLCASSLGGVGQRQETQYFGPGTRLLVL.

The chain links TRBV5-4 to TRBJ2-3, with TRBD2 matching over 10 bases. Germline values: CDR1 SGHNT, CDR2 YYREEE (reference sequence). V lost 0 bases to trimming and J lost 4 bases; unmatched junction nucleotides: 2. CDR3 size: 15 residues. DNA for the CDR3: TGTGCCAGCAGCTTGGCTAGCGGGAGAGCAGATACGCAGTATTTT. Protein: CASSLASGRADTQYF.

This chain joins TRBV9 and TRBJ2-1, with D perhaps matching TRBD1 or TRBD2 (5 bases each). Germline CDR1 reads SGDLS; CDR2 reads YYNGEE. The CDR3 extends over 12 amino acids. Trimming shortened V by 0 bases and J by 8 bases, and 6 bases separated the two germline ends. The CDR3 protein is CASSVGGDEQFF. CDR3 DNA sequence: TGTGCCAGCAGCGTAGGAGGGGATGAGCAGTTCTTC.

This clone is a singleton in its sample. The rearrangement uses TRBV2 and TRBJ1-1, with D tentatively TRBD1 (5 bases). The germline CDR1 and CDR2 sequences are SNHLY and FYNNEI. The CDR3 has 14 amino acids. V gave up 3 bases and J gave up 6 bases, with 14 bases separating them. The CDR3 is CASSDRGIISEAFF. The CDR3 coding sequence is TGTGCCAGCAGTGATCGGGGGATAATTTCTGAAGCTTTCTTT.

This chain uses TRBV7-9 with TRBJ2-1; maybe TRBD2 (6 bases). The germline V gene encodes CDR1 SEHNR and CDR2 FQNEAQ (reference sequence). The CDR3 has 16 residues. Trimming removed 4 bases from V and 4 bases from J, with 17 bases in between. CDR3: CASSSHLVSGYNEQFF. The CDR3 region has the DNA TGTGCCAGCAGCTCCCATCTAGTTAGCGGATACAATGAGCAGTTCTTC.

The DNA of the CDR3 is TGTGCCACCAGTCATGGGGTCGAAAAGACCCAGTACTTC. It translates to CATSHGVEKTQYF. The rearrangement links TRBV5-5 to TRBJ2-5; D call uncertain. This CDR3 comprises 13 residues. With 9 bases removed from V and 6 bases from J, the gap between germline ends came to 18 bases. Germline V lookup: CDR1 SGHKS, CDR2 YYEKEE (reference sequence).

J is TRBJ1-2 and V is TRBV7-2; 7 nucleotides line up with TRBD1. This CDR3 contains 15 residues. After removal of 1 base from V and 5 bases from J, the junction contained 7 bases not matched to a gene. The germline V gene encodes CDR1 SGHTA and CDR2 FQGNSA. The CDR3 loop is CASSLGQGQIYGYTF. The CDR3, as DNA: TGTGCCAGCAGCTTAGGACAGGGACAAATTTATGGCTACACCTTC.

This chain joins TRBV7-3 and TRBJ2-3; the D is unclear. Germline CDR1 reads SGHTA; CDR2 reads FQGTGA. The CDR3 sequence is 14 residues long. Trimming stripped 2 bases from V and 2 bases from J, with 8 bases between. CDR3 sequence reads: CASSLEGFTDTQYF. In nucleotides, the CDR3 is TGTGCCAGCAGCTTAGAAGGGTTCACAGATACGCAGTATTTT.

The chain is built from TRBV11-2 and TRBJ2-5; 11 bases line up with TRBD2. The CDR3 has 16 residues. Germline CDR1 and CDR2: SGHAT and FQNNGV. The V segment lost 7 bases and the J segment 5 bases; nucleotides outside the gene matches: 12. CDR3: CASTYGLAGLGETQYF. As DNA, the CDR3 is TGTGCCAGCACCTACGGACTAGCGGGCCTCGGGGAGACCCAGTACTTC.